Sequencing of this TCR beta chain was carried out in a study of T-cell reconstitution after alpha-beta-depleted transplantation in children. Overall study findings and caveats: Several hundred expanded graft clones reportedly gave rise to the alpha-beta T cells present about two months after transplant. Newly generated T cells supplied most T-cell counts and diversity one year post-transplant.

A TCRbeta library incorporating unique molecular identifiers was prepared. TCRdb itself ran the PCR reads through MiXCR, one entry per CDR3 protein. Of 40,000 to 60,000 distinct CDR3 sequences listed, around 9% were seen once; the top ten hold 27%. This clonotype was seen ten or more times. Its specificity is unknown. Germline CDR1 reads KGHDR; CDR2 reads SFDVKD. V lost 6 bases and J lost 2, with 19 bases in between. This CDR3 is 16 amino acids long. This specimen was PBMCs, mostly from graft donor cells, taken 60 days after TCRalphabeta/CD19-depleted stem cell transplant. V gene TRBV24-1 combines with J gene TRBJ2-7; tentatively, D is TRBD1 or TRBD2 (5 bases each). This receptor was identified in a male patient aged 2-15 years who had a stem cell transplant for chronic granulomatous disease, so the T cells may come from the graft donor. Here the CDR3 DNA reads TGTGCCACCAGTAGGATCTGGGGGTCTCGACCCTACGAGCAGTACTTC. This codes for CATSRIWGSRPYEQYF.